A selection of T cell receptor beta chains follows, all from one sample in a study of blood T cell repertoires in COVID-19. Sequencing was performed with immunoSEQ multiplex PCR; in TCRdb, only in-frame clones are kept and a portion is missing. The repertoire holds 55,000 to 75,000 clones, about 73% seen once, with 35% in the top ten. The sample was peripheral blood. The receptors stem from a woman aged 65 to 85 with acute or convalescent COVID-19. Each CDR3 is given with its conserved first and last residue.

cdr3_aa v_call
CASSVSRDYGYTF TRBV5-4
CATSPGQATNEKLFF TRBV15
CASSQGFGETQYF TRBV7-9
CASTQESGSYNEQFF TRBV11-2
CASSYRIGEGNTIYF TRBV6-6
CASSFASSSYNEQFF TRBV7-3
CASSARGANTGELFF TRBV9
CATGTSGRVQYNEQFF TRBV10-2
CASSRGQGSRGTEAFF TRBV14
CASSQMWTGGNSPLHF TRBV3-1/TRBV3-2
CASSWVRLAGEGNEQFF TRBV4-1
CASSFRGRGPYNEQFF TRBV28
CASSSSWTASANYGYTF TRBV19
CASNIRGGSSTDTQYF TRBV7-2
CASRTWTGEYGYTF TRBV6-5
CASSRGRAPGDVRTDTQYF TRBV18
CASSRPQGEQFF TRBV18
CASSSGQQLNQPQHF TRBV7-8
CASTDGGVSSYEQYF TRBV2
CASSLLGGRGGHNEQFF TRBV3-1/TRBV3-2
CASSLTGTGNTETFF TRBV7-9
CATSPGQGGEKLFF TRBV15
CAISKDRAEGYTF TRBV10-3
CASSDTTGGAAAFF TRBV7-2
CASSESSRSYEQYF TRBV25-1
CASSPGILTSDADTQYF TRBV4-2
CASRYESVQYF TRBV5-1
CASGPAGLTSGRGNVEQFF TRBV12-5
CSVVRGGSTDTQYF TRBV29-1
CASSRTTSGGQGEQYF TRBV5-1
CASSKDGTGQPQHF TRBV6-5
CASSLGPGGSGNTIYF TRBV5-1